Listed below are T cell receptor beta chains from one sample, sequenced in a study of blood T cell repertoires in COVID-19. Assay used: immunoSEQ multiplex PCR; TCRdb lists only in-frame clones, some missing. In the table there are fewer than 85,000 clones, 65% to 90% of which are singletons. The sequenced material came from peripheral blood. The receptors originated from a woman aged 55-70 years with acute or convalescent COVID-19. The CDR3 runs from the conserved cysteine through the conserved F or W. D genes are given only for firm matches. A clone size is listed for some rows: how often the clone was seen (once, few, many), or a class if it is expanded.

cdr3_length	d_call	j_call	clone_size	v_call	cdr3_nt	cdr3_aa
14	TRBD1	TRBJ1-1	-	TRBV29-1	TGCAGCGTTAGCCCGAAGGGGGCTAGCACTGAAGCTTTCTTT	CSVSPKGASTEAFF
15	TRBD2	TRBJ2-1	-	TRBV11-2	TGTGCCAGCAGCCTAGCGGGGGAGCCCGGCAATGAGCAGTTCTTC	CASSLAGEPGNEQFF
12	-	TRBJ1-2	-	TRBV14	TGTGCCAGCAGCGACACAGGCAGGGGCTACACCTTC	CASSDTGRGYTF
14	TRBD1	TRBJ2-5	-	TRBV7-9	TGTGCCAGCAGCTCCAGACAGGGTAGGGAGACCCAGTACTTC	CASSSRQGRETQYF
14	TRBD2	TRBJ2-1	-	TRBV10-2	TGCGCCAGCAGTGTTTCGCGGGGGAAGGATGAGCAGTTCTTC	CASSVSRGKDEQFF
13	-	TRBJ1-1	-	TRBV5-1	TGCGCCAGCACCGACAGCGCGGGGACTGAAGCTTTCTTT	CASTDSAGTEAFF
15	TRBD2	TRBJ2-1	-	TRBV6-5	TGTGCCAGCAGTTTACTAGCGGGGGTCCACAATGAGCAGTTCTTC	CASSLLAGVHNEQFF
15	TRBD2	TRBJ2-1	-	TRBV6-4	TGTGCCAGCAGTGCCGGGACTAGCGGTGGCGATGAGCAGTTCTTC	CASSAGTSGGDEQFF
14	-	TRBJ1-6	once	TRBV5-1	TGCGCCAGCAGCTCGGCGGCTTATAATTCACCCCTCCACTTT	CASSSAAYNSPLHF
14	TRBD2	TRBJ2-7	-	TRBV18	TGTGCCAGCTCGAACGGGGGGGCAGCTCTCGAGCAGTACTTC	CASSNGGAALEQYF
16	-	TRBJ2-1	-	TRBV7-9	TGTGCCAGCAGCTCCATTCAGGGGATCCTAGGCAATGAGCAGTTCTTC	CASSSIQGILGNEQFF
14	-	TRBJ1-1	-	TRBV19	TGTGCCAGTAGACCCGGGTCGGGGGGCACTGAAGCTTTCTTT	CASRPGSGGTEAFF
13	-	TRBJ1-1	-	TRBV19	TGTGCCAGTAGTTTGGGGGGAAACACTGAAGCTTTCTTT	CASSLGGNTEAFF
15	-	TRBJ2-5	-	TRBV21-1	TGTGCCAGCAGCAAAGGAGGGAGGTACCAAGAGACCCAGTACTTC	CASSKGGRYQETQYF
15	TRBD1	TRBJ1-1	once	TRBV4-2	TGTGCCAGCAGCCTTGGGGACAGGGGCAACACTGAAGCTTTCTTT	CASSLGDRGNTEAFF
13	-	TRBJ1-1	-	TRBV11-2	TGTGCCAGCCGTGACAGCGGGCGGTCTGAAGCTTTCTTT	CASRDSGRSEAFF
15	-	TRBJ1-2	-	TRBV5-1	TGCGCCAGCAGCTTACCCGACAGGCCCGCGTTTGGCTACACCTTC	CASSLPDRPAFGYTF
19	TRBD1	TRBJ2-3	-	TRBV19	TGTGCCACCAAGCCGCAGAGGCGCCCGGGACAGAGATACACAGATACGCAGTATTTT	CATKPQRRPGQRYTDTQYF
15	-	TRBJ2-5	-	TRBV7-8	TGTGCCAGCAGCTTAGATACAGGGTTTCAAGAGACCCAGTACTTC	CASSLDTGFQETQYF
13	-	TRBJ1-1	-	TRBV27	TGTGCCAGCAGTTTATTCAGGGGAACTGAAGCTTTCTTT	CASSLFRGTEAFF
13	TRBD1	TRBJ1-1	-	TRBV14	TGTGCCAGCAGCCTTGGGACAGGGACTGAAGCTTTCTTT	CASSLGTGTEAFF
15	-	TRBJ1-3	-	TRBV3-1/TRBV3-2	TGTGCCAGCAGCCACTTACTGAGCTCTGGAAACACCATATATTTT	CASSHLLSSGNTIYF
16	TRBD1	TRBJ2-5	once	TRBV7-3	TGTGCCAGCAGCTTAGGGGCAGGGGGTGGACAAGAGACCCAGTACTTC	CASSLGAGGGQETQYF
13	-	TRBJ1-5	-	TRBV5-1	TGCGCCAGCAGCTTAATGGGGGGTCAGCCCCAGCATTTT	CASSLMGGQPQHF
13	-	TRBJ2-7	-	TRBV5-1	TGCGCCAGCAGCTCCGGACTGATGGGTGAGCAGTACTTC	CASSSGLMGEQYF
13	-	TRBJ2-7	-	TRBV3-1/TRBV3-2	TGTGCCAGCAGCCAAGACAGATCCTACGAGCAGTACTTC	CASSQDRSYEQYF